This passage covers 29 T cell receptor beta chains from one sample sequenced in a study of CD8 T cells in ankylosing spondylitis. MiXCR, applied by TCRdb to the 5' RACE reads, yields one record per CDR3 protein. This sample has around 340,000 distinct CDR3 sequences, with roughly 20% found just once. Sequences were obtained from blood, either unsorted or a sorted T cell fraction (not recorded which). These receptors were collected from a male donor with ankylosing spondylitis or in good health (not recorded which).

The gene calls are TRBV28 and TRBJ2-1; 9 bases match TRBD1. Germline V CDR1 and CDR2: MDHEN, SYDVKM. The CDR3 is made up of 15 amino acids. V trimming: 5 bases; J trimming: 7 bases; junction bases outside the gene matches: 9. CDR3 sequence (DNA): TGTGCCAGCAGTCCACTAACAGGGGGCGGGAATGAGCAGTTCTTC. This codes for CASSPLTGGGNEQFF.

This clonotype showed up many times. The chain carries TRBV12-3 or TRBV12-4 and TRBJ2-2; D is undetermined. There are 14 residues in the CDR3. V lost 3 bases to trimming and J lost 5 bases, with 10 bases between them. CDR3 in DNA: TGTGCCAGCAGTTTTTTAGGGCGAACCGGGGAGCTGTTTTTT. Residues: CASSFLGRTGELFF.

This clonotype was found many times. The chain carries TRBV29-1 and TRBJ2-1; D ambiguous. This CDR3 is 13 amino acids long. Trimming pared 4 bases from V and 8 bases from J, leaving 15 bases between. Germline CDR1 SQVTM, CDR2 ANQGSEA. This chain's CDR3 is CSVVSPPGDEQFF. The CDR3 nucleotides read TGCAGCGTTGTCTCGCCGCCCGGCGATGAGCAGTTCTTC.

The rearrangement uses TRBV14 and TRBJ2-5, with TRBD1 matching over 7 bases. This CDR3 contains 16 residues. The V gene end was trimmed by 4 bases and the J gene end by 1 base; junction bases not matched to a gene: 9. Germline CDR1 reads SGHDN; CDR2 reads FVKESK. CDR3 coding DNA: TGTGCCAGCAGCCCTAGGACAGGAGACTTCCAAGAGACCCAGTACTTC. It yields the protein CASSPRTGDFQETQYF.

CDR3 residues: CASSQVGGGRVDEQFF. CDR3 nucleotides: TGTGCCAGCAGCCAAGTAGGAGGGGGCCGTGTCGATGAGCAGTTCTTC. The chain carries TRBV4-2 and TRBJ2-1, with D tentatively TRBD1 (7 bases). The CDR3 covers 16 residues. V lost 1 base and J lost 8, with 18 bases in between. The V gene's germline CDR1 is LGHNA and CDR2 YNFKEQ.

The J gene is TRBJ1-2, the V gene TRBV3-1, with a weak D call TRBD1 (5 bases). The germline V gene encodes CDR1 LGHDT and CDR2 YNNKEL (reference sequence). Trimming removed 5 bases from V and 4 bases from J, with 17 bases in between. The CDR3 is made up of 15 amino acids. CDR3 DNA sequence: TGTGCCAGCAGCGAACAGGTTACAAGTCGCTATGGCTACACCTTC. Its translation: CASSEQVTSRYGYTF. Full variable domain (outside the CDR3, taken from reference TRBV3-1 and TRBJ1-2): DTAVSQTPKYLVTQMGNDKSIKCEQNLGHDTMYWYKQDSKKFLKIMFSYNNKELIINETVPNRFSPKSPDKAHLNLHINSLELGDSAVYFCASSEQVTSRYGYTFGSGTRLTVV.

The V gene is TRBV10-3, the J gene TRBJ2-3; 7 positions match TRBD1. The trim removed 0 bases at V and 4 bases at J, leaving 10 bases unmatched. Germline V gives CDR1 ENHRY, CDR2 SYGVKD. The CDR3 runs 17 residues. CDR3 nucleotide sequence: TGTGCCATCAGTGAGTCGAGGGACAGAAGATTGGCAGATACGCAGTATTTT. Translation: CAISESRDRRLADTQYF.

The CDR3 is CASSYSGTAFYEQYF. CDR3 DNA sequence: TGTGCCAGCAGTTACTCCGGGACAGCCTTCTACGAGCAGTACTTC. The V call is TRBV7-9, the J call TRBJ2-7, with 7 bases that match TRBD1. Germline CDR1 reads SEHNR; CDR2 reads FQNEAQ (reference sequence). The length of the CDR3 is 15 residues. With V trimmed by 6 bases and J by 3 bases, 11 bases remained unmatched.

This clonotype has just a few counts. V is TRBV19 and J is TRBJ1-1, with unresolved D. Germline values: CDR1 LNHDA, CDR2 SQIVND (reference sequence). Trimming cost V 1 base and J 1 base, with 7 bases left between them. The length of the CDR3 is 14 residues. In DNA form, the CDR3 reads TGTGCCAGTAGTATAGGAGGAGGGAACACTGAAGCTTTCTTT. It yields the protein CASSIGGGNTEAFF.

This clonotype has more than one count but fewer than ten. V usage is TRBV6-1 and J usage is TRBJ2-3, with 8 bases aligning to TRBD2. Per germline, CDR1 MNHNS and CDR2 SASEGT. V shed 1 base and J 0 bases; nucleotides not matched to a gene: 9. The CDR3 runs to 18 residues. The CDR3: CASSEEGFTGGSTDTQYF. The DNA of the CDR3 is TGTGCCAGCAGTGAAGAGGGATTCACGGGGGGGAGCACAGATACGCAGTATTTT.

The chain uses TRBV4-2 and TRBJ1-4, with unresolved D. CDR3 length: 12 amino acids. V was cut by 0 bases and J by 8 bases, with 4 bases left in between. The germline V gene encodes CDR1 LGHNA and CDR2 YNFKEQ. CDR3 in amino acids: CASSQDNEKLFF. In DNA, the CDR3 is TGTGCCAGCAGCCAAGATAACGAAAAACTGTTTTTT.

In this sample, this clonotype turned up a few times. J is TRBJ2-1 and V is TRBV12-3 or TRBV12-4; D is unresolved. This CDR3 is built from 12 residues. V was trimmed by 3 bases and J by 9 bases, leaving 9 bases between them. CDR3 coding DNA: TGTGCCAGCAGTTTTGTGGTCACTGAGCAGTTCTTC. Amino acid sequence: CASSFVVTEQFF.

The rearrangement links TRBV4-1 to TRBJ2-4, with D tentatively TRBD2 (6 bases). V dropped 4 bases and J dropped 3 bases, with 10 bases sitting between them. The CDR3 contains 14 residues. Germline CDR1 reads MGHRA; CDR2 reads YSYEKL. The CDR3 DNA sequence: TGCGCCAGCAGCCCCCAGGGAGGCAAAAACATTCAGTACTTC. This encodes CASSPQGGKNIQYF.

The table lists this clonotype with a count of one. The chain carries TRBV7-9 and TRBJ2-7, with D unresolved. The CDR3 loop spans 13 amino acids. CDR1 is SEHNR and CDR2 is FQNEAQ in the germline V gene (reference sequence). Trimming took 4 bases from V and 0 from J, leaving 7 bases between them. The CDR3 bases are TGTGCCAGCAGCTATACACTCTCCTACGAGCAGTACTTC. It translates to CASSYTLSYEQYF.

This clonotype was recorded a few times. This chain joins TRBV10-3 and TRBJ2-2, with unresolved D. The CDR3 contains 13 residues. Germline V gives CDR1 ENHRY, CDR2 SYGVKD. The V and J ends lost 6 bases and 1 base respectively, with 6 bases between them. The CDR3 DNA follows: TGTGCCATCAGGGACGGGAACACCGGGGAGCTGTTTTTT. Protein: CAIRDGNTGELFF.

The CDR3 DNA is TGTGCCAGCAGCTTAACCCCGAGACCCTACGAGCAGTACTTC. It specifies CASSLTPRPYEQYF. The rearrangement joins TRBV7-9 to TRBJ2-7; D ambiguous. The CDR3 is made up of 14 amino acids. The germline V gene encodes CDR1 SEHNR and CDR2 FQNEAQ (reference sequence). Between the trimmed V and J ends, which lost 2 bases and 2 bases, there was a span of 10 bases.

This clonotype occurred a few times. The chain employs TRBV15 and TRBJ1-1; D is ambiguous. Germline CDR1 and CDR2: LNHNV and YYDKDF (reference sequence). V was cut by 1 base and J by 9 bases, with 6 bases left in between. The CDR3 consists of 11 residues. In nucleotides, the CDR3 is TGTGCCACCAGCAGAGGGGCCCAAGCTTTCTTT. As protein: CATSRGAQAFF.

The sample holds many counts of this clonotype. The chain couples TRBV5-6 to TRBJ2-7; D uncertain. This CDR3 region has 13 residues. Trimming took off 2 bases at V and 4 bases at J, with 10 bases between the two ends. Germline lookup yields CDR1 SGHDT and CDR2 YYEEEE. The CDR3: CASSLNGGYEQYF. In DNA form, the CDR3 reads TGTGCCAGCAGCTTAAATGGCGGTTACGAGCAGTACTTC.

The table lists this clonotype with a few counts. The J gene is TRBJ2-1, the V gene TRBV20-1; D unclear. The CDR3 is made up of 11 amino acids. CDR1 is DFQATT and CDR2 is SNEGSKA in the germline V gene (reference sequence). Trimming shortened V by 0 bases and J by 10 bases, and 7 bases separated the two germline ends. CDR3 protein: CSARDSREQFF. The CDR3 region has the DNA TGCAGTGCTAGAGATTCAAGGGAGCAGTTCTTC.

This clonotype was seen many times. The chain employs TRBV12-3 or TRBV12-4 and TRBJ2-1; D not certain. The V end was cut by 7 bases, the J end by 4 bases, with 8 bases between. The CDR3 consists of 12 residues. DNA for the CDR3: TGTGCCAGCAAGGAGACTTACAATGAGCAGTTCTTC. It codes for CASKETYNEQFF.

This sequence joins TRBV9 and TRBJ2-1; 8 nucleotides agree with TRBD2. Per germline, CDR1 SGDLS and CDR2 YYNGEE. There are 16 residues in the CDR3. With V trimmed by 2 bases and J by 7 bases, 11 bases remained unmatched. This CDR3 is CASSVNLGLELNEQFF. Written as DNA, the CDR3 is TGTGCCAGCAGCGTCAACCTGGGACTAGAACTAAATGAGCAGTTCTTC.

The CDR3 nucleotides read TGCAGTGCCCACGGGGAGAGCTCCTACAATGAGCAGTTCTTC. It yields the protein CSAHGESSYNEQFF. The chain joins TRBV20-1 to TRBJ2-1; D might be TRBD2 (5 bases). Germline values: CDR1 DFQATT, CDR2 SNEGSKA (reference sequence). Trimming shortened V by 6 bases and J by 0 bases, and 12 bases separated the two germline ends. CDR3 length: 14 amino acids.

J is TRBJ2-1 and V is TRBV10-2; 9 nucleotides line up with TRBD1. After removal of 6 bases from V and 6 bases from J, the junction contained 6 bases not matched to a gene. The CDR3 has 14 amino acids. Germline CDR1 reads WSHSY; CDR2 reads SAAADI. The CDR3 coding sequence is TGCGCCAGCAGGGGGACAGGGACTTCCAATGAGCAGTTCTTC. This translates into CASRGTGTSNEQFF.

The CDR3 is CASSLRGENIQYF. Here the CDR3 DNA reads TGTGCCAGCAGCTTGAGGGGGGAGAACATTCAGTACTTC. J is TRBJ2-4 and V is TRBV5-6; either TRBD1 or TRBD2 may supply D (6 bases each). The CDR3 has 13 amino acids. Germline V gene lookup returns CDR1 SGHDT and CDR2 YYEEEE. Trimming pared 1 base from V and 7 bases from J, leaving 9 bases between.

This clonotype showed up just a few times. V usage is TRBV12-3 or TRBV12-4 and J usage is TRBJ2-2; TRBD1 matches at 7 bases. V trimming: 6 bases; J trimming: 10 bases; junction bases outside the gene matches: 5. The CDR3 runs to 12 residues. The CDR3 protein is CASRTGSAELFF. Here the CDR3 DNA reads TGTGCCAGCAGGACAGGGTCGGCGGAGCTGTTTTTT.

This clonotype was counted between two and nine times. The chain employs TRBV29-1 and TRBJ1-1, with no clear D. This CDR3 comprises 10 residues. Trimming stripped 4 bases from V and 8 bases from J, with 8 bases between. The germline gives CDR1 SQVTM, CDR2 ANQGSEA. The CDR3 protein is CSVGDGEAFF. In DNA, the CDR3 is TGCAGCGTTGGCGACGGAGAAGCTTTCTTT.

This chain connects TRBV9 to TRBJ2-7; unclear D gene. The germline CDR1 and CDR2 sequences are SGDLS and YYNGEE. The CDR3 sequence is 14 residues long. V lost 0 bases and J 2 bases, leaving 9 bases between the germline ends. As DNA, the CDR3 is TGTGCCAGCAGCGTAGGCCGGAGCCCCTACGAGCAGTACTTC. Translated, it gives CASSVGRSPYEQYF.

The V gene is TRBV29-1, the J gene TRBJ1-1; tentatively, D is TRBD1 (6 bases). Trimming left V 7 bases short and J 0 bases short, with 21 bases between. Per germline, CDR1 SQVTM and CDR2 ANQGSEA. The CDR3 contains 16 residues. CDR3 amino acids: CSAKARSGAVNTEAFF. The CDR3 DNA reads TGCAGCGCCAAAGCTCGTTCAGGGGCTGTGAACACTGAAGCTTTCTTT.

Here the CDR3 DNA reads TGTGCCAGCAGCTTATTGCAGGAGAGCTCCTACGAGCAGTACTTC. Protein: CASSLLQESSYEQYF. This chain links TRBV7-9 with TRBJ2-7, with D uncertain. The CDR3 consists of 15 residues. Germline CDR1 is SEHNR and CDR2 is FQNEAQ (reference sequence). Trimming pared 2 bases from V and 0 bases from J, leaving 11 bases between.